Described below is a single T cell receptor (beta chain) sequence and its context. This clonotype was recorded a few times. Its antigen has not been determined. No base-level quality is on record; no much larger clone is a single base apart. Reading the germline V gene gives CDR1 SGHTA and CDR2 FQGNSA. V lost 4 bases and J lost 3 bases, and the count of bases not matched to a germline gene is 6. Reading from cysteine to phenylalanine, the CDR3 counts 16 amino acids. The CDR3 DNA has 48 bases and is translated from base 1. This sample stems from a study of blood T cells in healthy people across ages (dated by TCRdb to about 2015). Turning to the overall study: Template switching captured roughly one uniquely barcoded TCR beta cDNA molecule per two T cells in model experiments. To avoid experimental bias, donors of different ages were distributed randomly across sequencing lanes. The donors were divided into four age groups: young (average around 15 years), middle-aged (approximately 39), aged (roughly 66) and long-lived (82). Using deep sequencing normalized with unique cDNA molecular identifiers, the study measured how TCR beta repertoire diversity changes with age. For two donors (one aged 18 to 30 and one aged 80 or older), the study analyzed two additional independent replicas of 1 million unique cDNA reads from the same blood draw.

Donors were a few dozen systemically healthy Caucasian individuals from Russia aged roughly 6 to 90 years. Each donor gave roughly 9 milliliters of peripheral blood, drawn into EDTA-treated Vacutainer tubes. Ficoll-Paque density-gradient centrifugation was used to isolate PBMCs, with at least 7 million per sample. Trizol reagent was used to extract total RNA from the PBMCs, yielding at least 5 micrograms per sample. The percentages of naive CD45RAhigh/CD27high T cells were determined by flow cytometry on a PBMC aliquot from every donor. Overall study results and their limits: As age increased, observed TCR beta diversity per million T cells dropped in a roughly linear way, and a significant reduction was already evident by age about 40. Because the CMV infection status of the donors was unknown, age-related changes in expanded clonotypes may potentially have been confounded. Observed TCR beta diversity correlated strongly with the percentage of naive T cells measured by flow cytometry. Compared with the aged group, the long-lived group had more naive CD4+ T cells, fewer expanded clones and increased TCR diversity, a pattern suggesting age selection. Since profiling was done on bulk unsorted PBMCs, naive and antigen-experienced compartments could not be conclusively compared. Total diversity estimates from one million sequenced T cells were considered lower bounds and underestimates.

Library preparation was by 5' RACE. TCRdb shows the sequencer as Illumina HiSeq 2500. A second PCR of about 7 to 12 cycles was run with a J-beta primer mix and a sample-barcoded 5' primer. Each TCR beta cDNA molecule received a unique molecular identifier from a template-switch 5' adaptor carrying 12 random nucleotides. Each sample yielded at least 3 million CDR3-containing paired-end reads. First-strand cDNA synthesis was performed from all RNA using the Mint cDNA synthesis kit, with priming by a TRBC-specific oligonucleotide. Following uracil-DNA glycosylase treatment, all cDNA underwent a first 18-cycle PCR with the universal primers M1SS and BC2_uni_R. For the original study's pipeline: For normalization, 1 million high-quality reads were randomly selected from each sample, with every read carrying a distinct molecular identifier. Reads with shared molecular identifiers were discarded instead of being binned into consensus sequences. CDR3 identification, clonotype clustering and error correction used MiTCR with a Q25 quality threshold and the strictest error-elimination algorithm. A nonparametric unseen species model with Euler transformation was used to estimate lower-bound total TCR beta diversity. The raw public reads went through TCRdb reprocessing: fastp at Q25, MiXCR clone calling, in-frame beta chains kept. Entries that share a CDR3 protein sequence are merged under the most common genes and DNA. Clone size and V and J calls follow TCRdb, not the original study. This sample is represented by around 1,500,000 distinct CDR3 sequences; about 43% of them were singletons. 7.9% of the sample is in the top ten clones.

The sequenced sample was blood. The sequence came from a young woman in good health. The receptor chain draws on TRBV7-2 and TRBJ2-3; TRBD2 agrees with 11 junctional bases. The DNA reads as follows: TGTGCCAGCAGCTCTCGACTAGCGGGAAGTACAGATACGCAGTATTTT. It encodes CASSSRLAGSTDTQYF.